The 7 T cell receptor beta chains presented below share a single source sample, sequenced in a study of vaccination and CD4 T cells after COVID-19 (dated by TCRdb to 2021 to 2024). The treatment or condition label on this specimen signifies: approximately nine-day PBMC culture with coronavirus spike peptide pools or control peptides (ViraFEST assay). CD4+ T cells from unexposed donors were collected before the COVID-19 pandemic (2011-2018). Their antigens remain unidentified. Library construction relied on PCR. The listed sequencing device is Illumina iSeq 100. DNA from cultured CD4+ T cells was subjected to TCR sequencing with the Oncomine TCR Beta short-read assay at the Johns Hopkins FTIC core. In TCRdb, the public reads were trimmed at Q25 with fastp and aligned with MiXCR, with productive beta chains retained. Rows matching on CDR3 protein sequence are summarized as one entry with the most common DNA and genes. The sample yields some 300 distinct CDR3 sequences; more than 8.5% were counted once. The top ten clonotypes cover under 30% of the sample.

Sequenced material: CD4+ T cells from blood, cultured in vitro. The receptors were gathered from a human donor in good health.

In its sample, this clonotype is large. The chain uses TRBV7-2 and TRBJ1-6; 7 bases map to TRBD1. Germline trimming cut 2 bases from V and 7 bases from J; bases unmatched to any gene: 5. This CDR3 region has 15 residues. CDR1 is SGHTA, CDR2 FQGNSA, per germline. The CDR3 coding sequence is TGTGCCAGCAGCTTATTTGGGACAGACAATTCACCCCTCCACTTT. Translating it yields CASSLFGTDNSPLHF. Full variable domain (rest looked up from reference TRBV7-2 and TRBJ1-6): GAGVSQSPSNKVTEKGKDVELRCDPISGHTALYWYRQSLGQGLEFLIYFQGNSAPDKSGLPSDRFSAERTGGSVSTLTIQRTQQEDSAVYLCASSLFGTDNSPLHFGNGTRLTVT.

This clonotype is labeled as medium-sized. Here the CDR3 DNA reads TGTGCCAGCAGTTATACCCGACGACGGCTTAATGAAAAACTGTTTTTT. This gives the protein CASSYTRRRLNEKLFF. The chain is built from TRBV6-5 and TRBJ1-4; D is unclear. Germline V gene lookup returns CDR1 MNHEY and CDR2 SVGAGI. The CDR3 runs to 16 residues. Trimming cost V 3 bases and J 4 bases, with 15 bases left between them.

Sample share makes this clonotype large (0.1 to 1%). J is TRBJ2-7 and V is TRBV2; possibly TRBD1 for D (5 bases). V dropped 1 base and J dropped 5 bases, with 9 bases sitting between them. CDR1 and CDR2 from the germline V gene are SNHLY and FYNNEI. The CDR3 totals 13 residues. CDR3: CASSEGQGHEQYF. Here the CDR3 DNA reads TGTGCCAGCAGTGAAGGTCAGGGCCACGAGCAGTACTTC.

By share of the sample, this clonotype is hyperexpanded (1% or more). The chain is built from TRBV2 and TRBJ2-1; no clear D gene. The CDR3 covers 14 residues. CDR1 and CDR2 (germline): SNHLY, FYNNEI. The germline V and J ends were trimmed by 7 bases and 3 bases, with 13 bases remaining between them. Written as DNA, the CDR3 is TGTGCCAGCAACCCGGGCGGTCACTACAATGAGCAGTTCTTC. Translating it yields CASNPGGHYNEQFF.

In its sample, this clonotype ranks as large. The chain employs TRBV2 and TRBJ1-2, with 7 nucleotides matching TRBD1. V shed 7 bases and J 6 bases; nucleotides not matched to a gene: 17. CDR1 and CDR2 from the germline V gene are SNHLY and FYNNEI. CDR3 length: 16 amino acids. CDR3 bases: TGTGCCAGCACCCCGTCCGGGACAGTGATGACTAATGGCTACACCTTC. The encoded protein is CASTPSGTVMTNGYTF.

By share, this clonotype counts as large. The genes are TRBV7-6 and TRBJ2-3, with a possible D match to TRBD2 (6 bases). Trimming stripped 3 bases from V and 5 bases from J, with 12 bases between. The germline V gene has CDR1 SGHVS and CDR2 FNYEAQ. This CDR3 comprises 14 residues. In DNA form, the CDR3 reads TGTGCCAGCAGCTTCAGAACTAGCCTAGATACGCAGTATTTT. Translated, it gives CASSFRTSLDTQYF.

This clonotype is large by share. V is TRBV12-3 or TRBV12-4 and J is TRBJ2-5, with unresolved D. V dropped 2 bases and J dropped 5 bases, with 9 bases sitting between them. The CDR3 is 13 amino acids. CDR3 residues: CASSLPGSETQYF. Written as DNA, the CDR3 is TGTGCCAGCAGTTTACCTGGTTCGGAGACCCAGTACTTC.